This TCR beta chain was identified in a study of beta chain features in type 1 diabetes. In regard to this clone: The antigen remains unidentified.

Germline V gives CDR1 MNHEY, CDR2 SVGAGI. J was trimmed by 5 bases and V by 3 bases; bases with no gene match: 8. This CDR3 is built from 15 residues. Sequencing targeted expressed TCRB transcripts, as all isolated RNA had been reverse transcribed. TCRdb's copy holds only in-frame clones and misses some; the assay was immunoSEQ multiplex PCR. There are roughly 400,000 clones in the sample; over 8.5% occur only once, and 0.45% to 0.65% lies in the top ten. Overall study results and limits: Patients with Type 1 diabetes showed moderately but significantly shorter TCRB CDR3s in all four CD4+ subsets.

The TCR was taken from a man aged 25-45 years with type 1 diabetes. The chain recombines TRBV6-5 with TRBJ2-5; 8 bases agree with TRBD1. The sequenced sample consisted of central memory CD4+ T cells from blood. The CDR3 bases are TGTGCCAGCAGTTATTGGCGGACAGGGCGCGAGACCCAGTACTTC. Its protein is CASSYWRTGRETQYF.